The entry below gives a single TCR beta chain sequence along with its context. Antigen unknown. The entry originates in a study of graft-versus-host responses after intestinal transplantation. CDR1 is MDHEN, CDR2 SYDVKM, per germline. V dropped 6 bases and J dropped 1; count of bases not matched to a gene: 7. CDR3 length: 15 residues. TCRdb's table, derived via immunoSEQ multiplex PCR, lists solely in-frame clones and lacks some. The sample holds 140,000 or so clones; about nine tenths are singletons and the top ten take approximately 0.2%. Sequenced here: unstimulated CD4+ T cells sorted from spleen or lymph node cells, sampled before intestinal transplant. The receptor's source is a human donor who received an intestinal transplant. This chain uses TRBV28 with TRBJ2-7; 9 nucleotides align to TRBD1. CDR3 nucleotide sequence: TGTGCCAGCAGCATGACCGGGACAGGGTCCTACGAGCAGTACTTC. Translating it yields CASSMTGTGSYEQYF.